This T cell receptor beta chain was identified in a study of cytomegalovirus exposure and HLA in healthy donors. Study conclusions and caveats: The authors confirmed in vitro that a few CMV-associated chains were specific for CMV antigens. Cytomegalovirus association was assigned to approximately 180 TCR beta chains. Published work reported that the classifier diagnosed cytomegalovirus status with high specificity and sensitivity.

A remark on this clone: The antigen is undetermined.

Profiling relied on immunoSEQ multiplex PCR, and the TCRdb table lists in-frame clones only, not all of them. The sample has about 160,000 clones; about nine tenths are singletons. After removal of 3 bases from V and 1 base from J, the junction contained 7 bases not matched to a gene. There are 16 residues in the CDR3. Per germline, CDR1 MDHEN and CDR2 SYDVKM. The donors were part of the approximately 120-subject validation cohort, which stood apart from the approximately 670-subject first cohort. The sequence came from a man in his late teens or twenties in good health and CMV-seropositive. Sequenced material: PBMCs. The rearrangement joins TRBV28 to TRBJ1-1; 8 bases are a match to TRBD1. CDR3 nucleotides: TGTGCCAGCAGTTTCCGGGACAGGTTAACGAACACTGAAGCTTTCTTT. Translating it yields CASSFRDRLTNTEAFF.